Listed below are T cell receptor beta chains from one sample, sequenced in a study of blood T cell repertoires in COVID-19. Clones were read by immunoSEQ multiplex PCR, and TCRdb kept only the in-frame ones, dropping some. The data hold a few hundred thousand clones, with approximately 89% observed a single time. The sample comprised peripheral blood. The receptors shown here come from a woman between 45 and 65 years old with acute or convalescent COVID-19. The CDR3 runs from the conserved cysteine through the conserved F or W. The order of the fields is V gene, J gene, clone size, D gene, CDR3 protein, CDR3 DNA. A D gene is named only where the DNA matches it firmly. The listing skips clone size in some rows; elsewhere it reads once, few, many or a size class.

v_call: TRBV2; j_call: TRBJ2-7; clone_size: few; d_call: TRBD2; cdr3_aa: CASGVPLAGGPEQYF; cdr3_nt: TGTGCCAGCGGGGTTCCCCTAGCGGGAGGACCCGAGCAGTACTTC
v_call: TRBV27; j_call: TRBJ2-7; clone_size: NA; d_call: NA; cdr3_aa: CASSTFALAGRPFYEQYF; cdr3_nt: TGTGCCAGCAGTACCTTCGCTCTGGCGGGACGACCCTTCTACGAGCAGTACTTC
v_call: TRBV11-2; j_call: TRBJ1-2; clone_size: NA; d_call: NA; cdr3_aa: CASSRGQRGYTF; cdr3_nt: TGTGCCAGCAGTCGAGGGCAGCGTGGCTACACCTTC
v_call: TRBV6-5; j_call: TRBJ2-2; clone_size: few; d_call: NA; cdr3_aa: CASRHQGNTGELFF; cdr3_nt: TGTGCCAGCAGACACCAGGGGAACACCGGGGAGCTGTTTTTT
v_call: TRBV10-3; j_call: TRBJ1-5; clone_size: NA; d_call: TRBD1; cdr3_aa: CAISLQGGQPQHF; cdr3_nt: TGTGCCATCAGCCTACAGGGGGGGCAGCCCCAGCATTTT
v_call: TRBV19; j_call: TRBJ1-2; clone_size: NA; d_call: TRBD1; cdr3_aa: CASTLDRGSGYTF; cdr3_nt: TGTGCCAGTACCTTGGACAGGGGGAGTGGCTACACCTTC
v_call: TRBV6-5; j_call: TRBJ2-6; clone_size: NA; d_call: NA; cdr3_aa: CASSSMPRAGANVLTF; cdr3_nt: TGTGCCAGCAGTTCTATGCCCCGGGCTGGGGCCAACGTCCTGACTTTC
v_call: TRBV5-8; j_call: TRBJ2-7; clone_size: NA; d_call: NA; cdr3_aa: CASSSVAGTSSSYEQYF; cdr3_nt: TGTGCCAGCAGCTCTGTGGCAGGGACAAGCTCCTCCTACGAGCAGTACTTC
v_call: TRBV24-1; j_call: TRBJ1-4; clone_size: NA; d_call: NA; cdr3_aa: CATSEAGGVNEKLFF; cdr3_nt: TGTGCCACCAGCGAGGCTGGGGGGGTAAATGAAAAACTGTTTTTT
v_call: TRBV7-9; j_call: TRBJ1-5; clone_size: once; d_call: TRBD1; cdr3_aa: CASSSNRGNQPQHF; cdr3_nt: TGTGCCAGCAGCTCTAACAGGGGTAATCAGCCCCAGCATTTT
v_call: TRBV29-1; j_call: TRBJ1-2; clone_size: NA; d_call: NA; cdr3_aa: CSVDNPRAGTGYGYTF; cdr3_nt: TGCAGCGTTGACAATCCACGGGCAGGGACTGGCTATGGCTACACCTTC
v_call: TRBV14; j_call: TRBJ1-2; clone_size: few; d_call: NA; cdr3_aa: CASSQEGSVRYGYTF; cdr3_nt: TGTGCCAGCAGCCAAGAGGGGAGCGTGCGCTATGGCTACACCTTC
v_call: TRBV4-1; j_call: TRBJ2-7; clone_size: NA; d_call: TRBD1; cdr3_aa: CASSQDGTGFYEQYF; cdr3_nt: TGCGCCAGCAGCCAAGATGGGACAGGGTTTTACGAGCAGTACTTC
v_call: TRBV28; j_call: TRBJ2-5; clone_size: NA; d_call: NA; cdr3_aa: CASGSAGRETQYF; cdr3_nt: TGTGCCAGCGGATCCGCGGGCAGGGAGACCCAGTACTTC
v_call: TRBV6-6; j_call: TRBJ1-5; clone_size: NA; d_call: NA; cdr3_aa: CASSYREDQPQHF; cdr3_nt: TGTGCCAGCAGTTACAGGGAGGATCAGCCCCAGCATTTT
v_call: TRBV7-8; j_call: TRBJ2-7; clone_size: once; d_call: TRBD2; cdr3_aa: CASSLSAASGSYEQYF; cdr3_nt: TGTGCCAGCAGCTTAAGCGCGGCTAGCGGGAGTTACGAGCAGTACTTC
v_call: TRBV27; j_call: TRBJ1-5; clone_size: NA; d_call: NA; cdr3_aa: CASSSSLTGSNQPQHF; cdr3_nt: TGTGCCAGCAGTTCCTCTTTAACGGGTAGCAATCAGCCCCAGCATTTT
v_call: TRBV9; j_call: TRBJ1-1; clone_size: NA; d_call: TRBD1; cdr3_aa: CASSLQGITEAFF; cdr3_nt: TGTGCCAGCAGCTTACAGGGGATCACTGAAGCTTTCTTT
v_call: TRBV28; j_call: TRBJ1-4; clone_size: NA; d_call: TRBD1; cdr3_aa: CASRQLLETGGAANEKLFF; cdr3_nt: TGTGCCAGCAGACAACTACTCGAAACAGGGGGCGCAGCTAATGAAAAACTGTTTTTT
v_call: TRBV19; j_call: TRBJ1-3; clone_size: NA; d_call: NA; cdr3_aa: CASSMGQSGNTIYF; cdr3_nt: TGTGCCAGTAGTATGGGGCAGTCTGGAAACACCATATATTTT
v_call: TRBV7-3; j_call: TRBJ1-3; clone_size: NA; d_call: TRBD1; cdr3_aa: CASSQRQGARGNTIYF; cdr3_nt: TGTGCCAGCAGCCAACGACAGGGGGCGAGAGGAAACACCATATATTTT
v_call: TRBV6-5; j_call: TRBJ2-7; clone_size: NA; d_call: NA; cdr3_aa: CASMFGGEGVYEQYF; cdr3_nt: TGTGCCAGCATGTTCGGAGGGGAAGGGGTCTACGAGCAGTACTTC
v_call: TRBV24-1; j_call: TRBJ2-4; clone_size: NA; d_call: TRBD1; cdr3_aa: CATSDFEQGTAKNIQYF; cdr3_nt: TGTGCCACCAGTGATTTTGAACAGGGGACCGCCAAAAACATTCAGTACTTC
v_call: TRBV24-1; j_call: TRBJ2-3; clone_size: NA; d_call: TRBD2; cdr3_aa: CATSEPGLAGRADTQYF; cdr3_nt: TGTGCCACCAGTGAACCCGGACTAGCGGGCCGGGCCGATACGCAGTATTTT
v_call: TRBV27; j_call: TRBJ1-1; clone_size: NA; d_call: NA; cdr3_aa: CASSLMGGRTEAFF; cdr3_nt: TGTGCCAGCAGTTTAATGGGGGGGAGGACTGAAGCTTTCTTT
v_call: TRBV6-5; j_call: TRBJ2-7; clone_size: NA; d_call: TRBD2; cdr3_aa: CASSYRGGRGYEQYF; cdr3_nt: TGTGCCAGCAGTTACCGAGGCGGGAGGGGGTACGAGCAGTACTTC
v_call: TRBV24-1; j_call: TRBJ2-5; clone_size: NA; d_call: NA; cdr3_aa: CATSDRRGQETQYF; cdr3_nt: TGTGCCACCAGTGATCGACGGGGGCAAGAGACCCAGTACTTC
v_call: TRBV4-1; j_call: TRBJ1-2; clone_size: NA; d_call: NA; cdr3_aa: CASSQVSGVNYGYTF; cdr3_nt: TGCGCCAGCAGCCAAGTATCCGGGGTTAACTATGGCTACACCTTC
v_call: TRBV5-4; j_call: TRBJ2-1; clone_size: NA; d_call: NA; cdr3_aa: CASSSGGQRSYNEQFF; cdr3_nt: TGTGCCAGCAGCTCCGGGGGACAGCGCTCCTACAATGAGCAGTTCTTC
v_call: TRBV14; j_call: TRBJ2-1; clone_size: once; d_call: TRBD2; cdr3_aa: CASSQIGTSGSPVGNEQFF; cdr3_nt: TGTGCCAGCAGCCAAATAGGGACTAGCGGGAGCCCCGTTGGTAATGAGCAGTTCTTC